The TCR beta chain under discussion was sequenced for a study of a mutant IDH1 vaccine in newly diagnosed glioma (dated by TCRdb to the early 2020s). About the full investigation: In the chemotherapy-containing groups, vaccination started alongside temozolomide cycles, whereas in patients who had radiotherapy alone it started 4-6 weeks after radiotherapy. Of the 25 to 35 patients who were treated, about 60% were male and roughly 40% were female, and the mean age was around 40 years. Prior to enrollment, patients had been given standard therapy consisting of radiotherapy alone, temozolomide alone, or radiochemotherapy with temozolomide, with the combination given to most patients. Visit V12 was the week-35 safety follow-up and visit V13 was the week-47 end of study. Peripheral blood was collected at six visits: V03 (baseline), V05, V07, V10, V12 and V13. For exploratory analyses, longitudinal TCRB deep sequencing was carried out in under 30 treated patients wherever samples were available.

Overall study results and their limits: It was noted by the authors that analyses of patient blood samples could not be reproduced owing to sample limitations. Immune responses induced by the vaccine were seen in approximately 93% of patients across multiple MHC alleles. Pseudoprogression appeared unrelated to alterations in the top peripheral T cell clonotypes detected by TCRB sequencing. Selection of PBMC samples for TCRB deep sequencing was based on availability.

V lost 0 bases and J lost 0 bases; the stretch between them is 5 bases long. Based on the germline V gene, the CDR1 and CDR2 sequences are KGHSH and LQKENI. The CDR3 numbers 14 residues from cysteine through phenylalanine. Just the 42-base CDR3 DNA is kept, in frame starting at base 1. Concerning this clone itself: No antigen is known for it. One base away there is no much larger clone; base qualities are not given.

Libraries were constructed by the immunoSEQ multiplex PCR assay. Following the manufacturer's protocol, the hsTCRB Kit was used to amplify rearranged TCR beta chain sequences. TCRB libraries were sequenced on an Illumina MiSeq. For the original study's pipeline: The proprietary platform of the kit vendor was used for demultiplexing, trimming and gene mapping. TCRdb holds this immuneACCESS table with in-frame rearrangements only. Some clones are missing; in checked studies, unresolved V genes explain under half, and the rest has no known cause. Clone size and the V and J calls come from that table; the DNA yielded D and trimming. The sample table shows roughly 35,000 clones, and roughly 82% are seen once. Together, the top ten hold around 8.9% of the sample. The sample's time point, from its label and the paper: week 47, end of study. A 20-mer mutant IDH1 peptide at 300 micrograms in Montanide made up each vaccine dose, which was injected subcutaneously together with topical imiquimod. Patients received eight vaccinations in weeks 1, 3, 5, 7, 11, 15, 19 and 23, corresponding to visits V03 through V10. All donors had newly diagnosed IDH1-mutant astrocytomas of WHO grade 3 or 4 that showed loss of nuclear ATRX. The samples were drawn from NOA16, a multicentre, single-arm, open-label phase I trial in Germany that tested a mutant IDH1 peptide vaccine in humans for the first time. Genomic DNA for TCRB sequencing was isolated from EDTA blood with the DNeasy Blood and Tissue Kit.

Source: PBMCs, taken from a glioma patient whose treatment included an IDH1 peptide vaccine. The chain is made from TRBV18 and TRBJ1-1, with the D gene call left open. The TCR sequence derives from a man aged 35 to 55 with glioma. The CDR3 protein sequence reads: CASSPPTMNTEAFF. Read as DNA, the sequence is TGTGCCAGCTCACCACCTACGATGAACACTGAAGCTTTCTTT.